The rows below give T cell receptor beta chains drawn from one sample of a study of T cells after yellow fever vaccination. A single record per CDR3 protein comes from TCRdb applying MiXCR to the 5' RACE reads. This sample carries about 350,000 distinct CDR3 sequences, 8.1% of them seen once, and the ten largest clones take about 16%. This specimen was PBMCs, taken about 41 days after the first yellow fever vaccination. All receptors come from a man younger than 30 who received the YFV17D yellow fever vaccine. Both conserved end residues are part of each CDR3. The D gene is left open where the match is weak. Size is omitted from some rows. Given values are once, few, many or a class for expanded clones.

d_gene: .; v_gene: TRBV7-2; abundance: .; j_gene: TRBJ2-5; CDR3aa: CASSSRKTGFQETQYF; CDR3nt: TGTGCCAGCAGCTCGAGGAAAACAGGGTTTCAAGAGACCCAGTACTTC
d_gene: TRBD1; v_gene: TRBV18; abundance: few; j_gene: TRBJ2-1; CDR3aa: CASSTGTGGNWEQFF; CDR3nt: TGTGCCAGCTCAACTGGGACAGGGGGCAACTGGGAGCAGTTCTTC
d_gene: .; v_gene: TRBV6-1; abundance: .; j_gene: TRBJ1-2; CDR3aa: CASSDGPSGVHYGYTF; CDR3nt: TGTGCCAGCAGCGACGGGCCATCAGGGGTACACTATGGCTACACCTTC
d_gene: TRBD1; v_gene: TRBV6-2/TRBV6-3; abundance: few; j_gene: TRBJ1-5; CDR3aa: CASSYLDRGNQPQHF; CDR3nt: TGTGCCAGCAGTTATCTCGACAGGGGCAATCAGCCCCAGCATTTT
d_gene: .; v_gene: TRBV7-9; abundance: many; j_gene: TRBJ2-1; CDR3aa: CASSFRTEQFF; CDR3nt: TGTGCCAGCAGCTTTAGGACAGAGCAGTTCTTC
d_gene: .; v_gene: TRBV7-3; abundance: few; j_gene: TRBJ1-1; CDR3aa: CASSTRGGTSGTEAFF; CDR3nt: TGTGCCAGCAGCACCCGGGGAGGGACCTCGGGCACTGAAGCTTTCTTT
d_gene: .; v_gene: TRBV20-1; abundance: .; j_gene: TRBJ1-3; CDR3aa: CSAKTGNTIYF; CDR3nt: TGCAGTGCTAAAACTGGCAACACCATATATTTT
d_gene: TRBD1; v_gene: TRBV4-1; abundance: few; j_gene: TRBJ2-7; CDR3aa: CASSHPMTGSHEQYF; CDR3nt: TGCGCCAGCAGCCACCCTATGACAGGGTCGCACGAGCAGTACTTC
d_gene: TRBD1; v_gene: TRBV6-1; abundance: .; j_gene: TRBJ1-2; CDR3aa: CASSQPRQGSKHYGYTF; CDR3nt: TGTGCCAGCAGCCAGCCCAGACAGGGTTCTAAGCACTATGGCTACACCTTC
d_gene: TRBD2; v_gene: TRBV7-2; abundance: .; j_gene: TRBJ2-5; CDR3aa: CASSLLAGGSETQYF; CDR3nt: TGTGCCAGCAGCTTACTAGCGGGGGGGTCGGAGACCCAGTACTTC
d_gene: .; v_gene: TRBV3-1; abundance: few; j_gene: TRBJ2-5; CDR3aa: CASSQTLGRETQYF; CDR3nt: TGTGCCAGCAGCCAAACTCTGGGACGGGAGACCCAGTACTTC
d_gene: TRBD2; v_gene: TRBV12-5; abundance: .; j_gene: TRBJ2-1; CDR3aa: CASLRRTSGFYNEQFF; CDR3nt: TGTGCTAGTTTACGGAGGACTAGCGGTTTCTACAATGAGCAGTTCTTC
d_gene: .; v_gene: TRBV4-2; abundance: few; j_gene: TRBJ2-2; CDR3aa: CASSQDRIAGELFF; CDR3nt: TGTGCCAGCAGCCAAGACAGGATTGCCGGGGAGCTGTTTTTT
d_gene: TRBD2; v_gene: TRBV20-1; abundance: many; j_gene: TRBJ2-7; CDR3aa: CSGGLGGEQYF; CDR3nt: TGCAGTGGTGGACTAGGCGGGGAGCAGTACTTC
d_gene: TRBD1; v_gene: TRBV5-1; abundance: many; j_gene: TRBJ1-1; CDR3aa: CASSQGAQGTEAFF; CDR3nt: TGCGCCAGCAGCCAGGGGGCGCAAGGCACTGAAGCTTTCTTT
d_gene: TRBD2; v_gene: TRBV7-9; abundance: few; j_gene: TRBJ2-3; CDR3aa: CASIAIPGRGDTQYF; CDR3nt: TGTGCCAGCATCGCCATCCCGGGGCGGGGGGATACGCAGTATTTT
d_gene: TRBD1; v_gene: TRBV2; abundance: many; j_gene: TRBJ1-1; CDR3aa: CASRPGTGTTEAFF; CDR3nt: TGTGCCAGCAGACCCGGGACAGGGACAACTGAAGCTTTCTTT
d_gene: TRBD1; v_gene: TRBV4-2; abundance: few; j_gene: TRBJ2-2; CDR3aa: CASSRGTGTPSGELFF; CDR3nt: TGTGCCAGCAGCCGAGGGACAGGCACTCCGTCCGGGGAGCTGTTTTTT
d_gene: .; v_gene: TRBV12-3/TRBV12-4; abundance: .; j_gene: TRBJ2-2; CDR3aa: CASILSGVGELFF; CDR3nt: TGTGCCAGCATTCTCTCGGGCGTCGGGGAGCTGTTTTTT
d_gene: .; v_gene: TRBV14; abundance: many; j_gene: TRBJ1-2; CDR3aa: CASSQDTGRGRYGYTF; CDR3nt: TGTGCCAGCAGCCAAGATACGGGGCGCGGCCGCTATGGCTACACCTTC
d_gene: .; v_gene: TRBV5-1; abundance: few; j_gene: TRBJ1-6; CDR3aa: CASSLLGVNSPLHF; CDR3nt: TGCGCCAGCAGCTTGTTAGGGGTTAATTCACCCCTCCACTTT
d_gene: .; v_gene: TRBV5-1; abundance: few; j_gene: TRBJ2-7; CDR3aa: CASSLVGGFSYEQYF; CDR3nt: TGCGCCAGCAGCTTGGTGGGCGGCTTCTCCTACGAGCAGTACTTC
d_gene: .; v_gene: TRBV9; abundance: few; j_gene: TRBJ2-7; CDR3aa: CASSVDGYEQYF; CDR3nt: TGTGCCAGCAGCGTGGACGGTTACGAGCAGTACTTC
d_gene: .; v_gene: TRBV12-3/TRBV12-4; abundance: many; j_gene: TRBJ1-1; CDR3aa: CASSLGGAEAFF; CDR3nt: TGTGCCAGCAGTTTGGGGGGAGCTGAAGCTTTCTTT